The present T cell receptor (beta chain) was sequenced within a study of blood T cell repertoires in COVID-19. Measured with immunoSEQ multiplex PCR; TCRdb has only the in-frame clones, and not every one. The sample lists approximately 300,000 clones, 70% to 90% occurring once. Germline V gives CDR1 SGHRS, CDR2 YFSETQ. The CDR3 runs 15 residues. J was trimmed by 5 bases and V by 4 bases; bases with no gene match: 7. The chain has TRBV5-1 and TRBJ2-2, with TRBD1 matching over 8 bases. The sequence derives from a woman in her 30s who had recovered from COVID-19. The material sequenced was PBMCs or T cells enriched from blood (not recorded which). This CDR3 reads CASSLRQGSTGELFF. In DNA form, the CDR3 reads TGCGCCAGCAGCCTACGACAGGGGTCGACCGGGGAGCTGTTTTTT.